One and the same sample provided the 25 T cell receptor beta chains below, sequenced in a study of T cell responses to AZD1222 COVID-19 vaccine. This table comes from immunoSEQ multiplex PCR, and its TCRdb copy is limited to in-frame clones, with some not included. The table lists just under 85,000 clones, roughly 82% of them singletons. This material consisted of peripheral blood, taken on day 0 of AZD1222 vaccination. The receptors here all came from an adult in good health.

The V and J genes are TRBV27 and TRBJ2-7; 14 bases match TRBD2. V lost 1 base and J lost 2; bases outside the gene matches: 10. CDR3 length: 19 amino acids. Per the germline V gene, CDR1 is MNHEY and CDR2 is SMNVEV (reference sequence). CDR3 residues: CASSLYPPGLAGVTYEQYF. The CDR3 DNA is TGTGCCAGCAGTTTATATCCCCCGGGACTAGCGGGAGTGACCTACGAGCAGTACTTC.

This sequence joins TRBV29-1 and TRBJ1-2; no clear D. The CDR3 sequence is 12 residues long. Trimming pared 6 bases from V and 2 bases from J, leaving 10 bases between. CDR1 and CDR2 (germline): SQVTM, ANQGSEA. CDR3 nucleotides: TGCAGCGTCCTCGTAGGGAACTATGGCTACACCTTC. It translates to CSVLVGNYGYTF.

This clone showed up just once. In DNA form, the CDR3 reads TGTGCCAGCAGCTTAGGCGGCAGTATCGACTATGGCTACACCTTC. It is translated as CASSLGGSIDYGYTF. The chain carries TRBV7-3 and TRBJ1-2; no reliable D call. Trimming stripped 2 bases from V and 3 bases from J, with 13 bases between. Germline V lookup: CDR1 SGHTA, CDR2 FQGTGA. The CDR3 spans 15 residues.

The gene calls are TRBV4-2 and TRBJ2-7; 8 positions match TRBD2. V shed 0 bases and J 5 bases; nucleotides not matched to a gene: 6. Germline-derived CDR1 and CDR2 are LGHNA and YNFKEQ. The CDR3 has 15 amino acids. The DNA of the CDR3 is TGTGCCAGCAGCCAAGAATGGACTAGCATGGACGAGCAGTACTTC. This encodes CASSQEWTSMDEQYF.

The chain combines TRBV6-6 with TRBJ2-3; D is uncertain. CDR1 and CDR2 (germline): MNHNY, SVGAGI (reference sequence). CDR3 length: 13 amino acids. V lost 0 bases and J lost 5, with 6 bases in between. The CDR3 sequence: CASSYSKVDTQYF. The CDR3 bases are TGTGCCAGCAGTTACTCTAAGGTAGATACGCAGTATTTT.

The rearrangement uses TRBV2 and TRBJ1-2; D may be TRBD1 (5 bases). Germline CDR1 reads SNHLY; CDR2 reads FYNNEI. V lost 8 bases, J lost 0 bases, and 10 bases lay in between. This CDR3 comprises 13 residues. CDR3 nucleotide sequence: TGTGCCAGCGGGGGGGTCACTAACTATGGCTACACCTTC. Translation: CASGGVTNYGYTF.

The CDR3: CASSSGTEAFF. The CDR3, as DNA: TGTGCCAGCAGCTCGGGGACAGAAGCTTTCTTT. This chain uses TRBV7-8 with TRBJ1-1, with TRBD1 as a possible D gene (6 bases). This CDR3 region has 11 residues. Germline V gene lookup returns CDR1 SGHVS and CDR2 FQNEAQ. The V and J ends lost 4 bases and 8 bases respectively, with 8 bases between them.

The chain recombines TRBV5-1 with TRBJ1-1, with 7 bases identical to TRBD1. With V trimmed by 0 bases and J by 5 bases, 4 bases remained unmatched. This CDR3 spans 14 amino acids. Germline-derived CDR1 and CDR2 are SGHRS and YFSETQ. CDR3 DNA sequence: TGCGCCAGCAGCTTGGGACAGGGTGGGACTGAAGCTTTCTTT. Its protein is CASSLGQGGTEAFF.

The chain carries TRBV4-2 and TRBJ1-2, with D possibly TRBD1 on 6 matching bases. The CDR3 has 14 amino acids. V lost 1 base, J lost 0 bases, and 6 bases lay in between. Germline CDR1 reads LGHNA; CDR2 reads YNFKEQ. CDR3 bases: TGTGCCAGCAGCCAAGCAGGGGCTAACTATGGCTACACCTTC. It is translated as CASSQAGANYGYTF.

This clone occurred once. V usage is TRBV30 and J usage is TRBJ2-1, with 9 nucleotides matching TRBD2. The CDR3 sequence is 15 residues long. CDR1 and CDR2 (germline): GTSNPN, SVGIG (reference sequence). J lost 3 bases, V lost 5 bases, and 8 bases had no gene match. The DNA for the CDR3 is TGTGCCTGGGGGGTACTAGCGGGTTACTACAATGAGCAGTTCTTC. It encodes CAWGVLAGYYNEQFF. Filled out from reference TRBV30 and TRBJ2-1, the complete variable domain reads SQTIHQWPATLVQPVGSPLSLECTVEGTSNPNLYWYRQAAGRGLQLLFYSVGIGQISSEVPQNLSASRPQDRQFILSSKKLLLSDSGFYLCAWGVLAGYYNEQFFGPGTRLTVL.

The rearrangement uses TRBV28 and TRBJ1-2; D may be TRBD1 (5 bases). V was pared by 2 bases and J by 4 bases, with 14 bases between. Germline V gives CDR1 MDHEN, CDR2 SYDVKM. The CDR3 contains 15 residues. Here the CDR3 DNA reads TGTGCCAGCAGTTTAGGGGGTTTCGGCAGCTATGGCTACACCTTC. It is translated as CASSLGGFGSYGYTF.

The chain employs TRBV6-5 and TRBJ1-1, with D uncertain. Germline CDR1 MNHEY, CDR2 SVGAGI. The CDR3 has 15 residues. The V and J ends lost 0 bases and 3 bases respectively, with 11 bases between them. The DNA of the CDR3 is TGTGCCAGCAGTTACTCGATTACCCAGCACACTGAAGCTTTCTTT. Its translation: CASSYSITQHTEAFF.

The genes are TRBV27 and TRBJ2-2; 10 positions agree with TRBD2. The length of the CDR3 is 14 residues. CDR1 MNHEY and CDR2 SMNVEV come from the germline V gene (reference sequence). The trim removed 5 bases at V and 7 bases at J, leaving 4 bases unmatched. The CDR3 here is CASSAGLANGELFF. CDR3 nucleotides: TGTGCCAGCAGTGCGGGACTAGCGAACGGGGAGCTGTTTTTT.

This clone was picked up one time. The genes are TRBV3-1 (or the pseudogene TRBV3-2) and TRBJ1-2, with 7 nucleotides matching TRBD1. Germline loops: CDR1 LGHDT, CDR2 YNNKEL (reference sequence). Trimming removed 7 bases from V and 3 bases from J; junction bases left unmatched: 5. CDR3 length equals 13 residues. The CDR3 DNA sequence: TGTGCCAGCACCGACGACAGGGACTATGGCTACACCTTC. The encoded protein is CASTDDRDYGYTF.

The chain couples TRBV3-1 (or the pseudogene TRBV3-2) to TRBJ1-4, with D unresolved. Germline V gene lookup returns CDR1 LGHDT and CDR2 YNNKEL (reference sequence). The CDR3 consists of 13 residues. Trimming shortened V by 2 bases and J by 8 bases, and 9 bases separated the two germline ends. CDR3 in DNA: TGTGCCAGCAGCCAAACATACGAGGAAAAACTGTTTTTT. It is translated as CASSQTYEEKLFF.

Written as DNA, the CDR3 is TGTGCCAGCAGCCTTCACGGACTAGCGGGAGTAACCGAGACCCAGTACTTC. This encodes CASSLHGLAGVTETQYF. The rearrangement joins TRBV6-2 or TRBV6-3 to TRBJ2-5, with 13 bases fitting TRBD2. The CDR3 runs 17 residues. Germline trimming cut 6 bases from V and 5 bases from J; bases unmatched to any gene: 12. Germline loops: CDR1 MNHEY, CDR2 SVGEGT.

The rearrangement links TRBV7-2 to TRBJ2-2; D unclear. The CDR3 runs to 14 residues. V shed 7 bases and J shed 5 bases, with 14 bases lying between them. The V gene's germline CDR1 is SGHTA and CDR2 FQGNSA. The CDR3 spells CASTPVSPTGELFF. Here the CDR3 DNA reads TGTGCCAGCACCCCGGTCTCCCCGACCGGGGAGCTGTTTTTT. Full variable domain (rest looked up from reference TRBV7-2 and TRBJ2-2): GAGVSQSPSNKVTEKGKDVELRCDPISGHTALYWYRQSLGQGLEFLIYFQGNSAPDKSGLPSDRFSAERTGGSVSTLTIQRTQQEDSAVYLCASTPVSPTGELFFGEGSRLTVL.

The rearrangement joins TRBV20-1 to TRBJ1-1; D gene ambiguous. Germline-derived CDR1 and CDR2 are DFQATT and SNEGSKA (reference sequence). This CDR3 has 14 residues. V was clipped by 3 bases and J by 3 bases, with 14 bases between them. CDR3 sequence reads: CSASASLVYTEAFF. The CDR3 region has the DNA TGCAGTGCTAGTGCCAGTCTTGTGTACACTGAAGCTTTCTTT.

The chain links TRBV7-3 to TRBJ2-3; 9 bases align to TRBD2. J lost 1 base, V lost 3 bases, and 8 bases had no gene match. Germline CDR1 SGHTA, CDR2 FQGTGA. The CDR3 has 17 amino acids. The CDR3 nucleotides are TGTGCCAGCAGCTTGGGGGCAATAGCGGGGGGCACAGATACGCAGTATTTT. Amino acid sequence: CASSLGAIAGGTDTQYF.

The chain links TRBV27 to TRBJ2-3, with 8 bases lining up with TRBD2. The CDR3 runs to 20 residues. V lost 0 bases, J lost 1 base, and 15 bases stayed unmatched. Germline V CDR1 and CDR2: MNHEY, SMNVEV (reference sequence). This CDR3 is CASSLSGLALAGSGTDTQYF. CDR3 coding DNA: TGTGCCAGCAGTTTATCCGGCCTTGCCTTAGCGGGATCGGGCACAGATACGCAGTATTTT.

J is TRBJ2-1 and V is TRBV7-8; 9 bases are a match to TRBD1. The germline gives CDR1 SGHVS, CDR2 FQNEAQ. CDR3 length equals 17 residues. The ends lost 0 bases at V and 8 bases at J; junction bases unmatched: 11. The CDR3 region is CASSLASGTGLIYEQFF. CDR3 DNA sequence: TGTGCCAGCAGCTTAGCCTCCGGGACAGGGCTTATCTATGAGCAGTTCTTC.

The chain has TRBV7-3 and TRBJ2-2, with D perhaps being TRBD1 or TRBD2 (6 bases each). Germline V gene sequence: CDR1 SGHTA, CDR2 FQGTGA. V lost 5 bases, J lost 6 bases, and 28 bases lay in between. The CDR3 runs to 19 residues. The chain's CDR3 is CASSPGGLHGGALAGELFF. For the CDR3, the DNA is TGTGCCAGCAGCCCTGGGGGCTTACACGGGGGCGCACTCGCCGGGGAGCTGTTTTTT. Complete variable domain (other parts from reference TRBV7-3 and TRBJ2-2): GAGVSQTPSNKVTEKGKYVELRCDPISGHTALYWYRQSLGQGPEFLIYFQGTGAADDSGLPNDRFFAVRPEGSVSTLKIQRTERGDSAVYLCASSPGGLHGGALAGELFFGEGSRLTVL.

In this sample, this clone turned up a few times. The V gene is TRBV7-2, the J gene TRBJ1-1, with a tentative D call TRBD1 (5 bases). V was clipped by 1 base and J by 1 base, with 10 bases between them. This CDR3 has 15 residues. CDR1 SGHTA and CDR2 FQGNSA come from the germline V gene. CDR3 region: CASSLDAGPNTEAFF. The CDR3 DNA is TGTGCCAGCAGCTTAGACGCGGGACCGAACACTGAAGCTTTCTTT. Combining the CDR3 with reference TRBV7-2 and TRBJ1-1 gives the whole variable domain GAGVSQSPSNKVTEKGKDVELRCDPISGHTALYWYRQSLGQGLEFLIYFQGNSAPDKSGLPSDRFSAERTGGSVSTLTIQRTQQEDSAVYLCASSLDAGPNTEAFFGQGTRLTVV.

The V gene is TRBV11-3, the J gene TRBJ2-1; 16 positions agree with TRBD2. Trimming removed 4 bases from V and 16 bases from J; junction bases left unmatched: 7. CDR3 size: 14 residues. Germline CDR1 and CDR2: SGHNT and YENEEA. The CDR3, as DNA: TGTGCCAGCAGCTCGGGACTAGCGGGAGGGCACCCCTTCTTC. Amino acids: CASSSGLAGGHPFF. Complete variable domain (other parts from reference TRBV11-3 and TRBJ2-1): EAGVVQSPRYKIIEKKQPVAFWCNPISGHNTLYWYLQNLGQGPELLIRYENEEAVDDSQLPKDRFSAERLKGVDSTLKIQPAELGDSAVYLCASSSGLAGGHPFFGPGTRLTVL.

The rearrangement links TRBV28 to TRBJ1-4; the D is unclear. CDR1 and CDR2 from the germline V gene are MDHEN and SYDVKM. CDR3 length equals 13 residues. Trimming cost V 7 bases and J 0 bases, with 6 bases left between them. As DNA, the CDR3 is TGTGCCAGCATGTCGGCAACTAATGAAAAACTGTTTTTT. This encodes CASMSATNEKLFF.